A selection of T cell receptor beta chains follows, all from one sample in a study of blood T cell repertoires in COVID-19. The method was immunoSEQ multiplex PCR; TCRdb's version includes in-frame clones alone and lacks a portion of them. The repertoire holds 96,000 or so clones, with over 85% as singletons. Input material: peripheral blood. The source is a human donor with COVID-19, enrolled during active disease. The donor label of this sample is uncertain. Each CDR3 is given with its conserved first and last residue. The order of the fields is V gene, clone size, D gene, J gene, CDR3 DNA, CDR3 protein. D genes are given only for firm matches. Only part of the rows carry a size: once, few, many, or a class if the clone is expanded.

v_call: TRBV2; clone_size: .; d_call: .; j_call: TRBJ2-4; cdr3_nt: TGTGCCAGCCGCAGTAGCGAAAACATTCAGTACTTC; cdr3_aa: CASRSSENIQYF
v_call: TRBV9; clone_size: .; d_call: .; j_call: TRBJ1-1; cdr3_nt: TGTGCCAGCGCCCCTCCACCGGGACTCATGAACACTGAAGCTTTCTTT; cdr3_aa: CASAPPPGLMNTEAFF
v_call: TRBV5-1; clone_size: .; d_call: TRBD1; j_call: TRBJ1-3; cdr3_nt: TGCGCCAGCAGCCTGACAGGGGCTGGAAACACCATATATTTT; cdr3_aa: CASSLTGAGNTIYF
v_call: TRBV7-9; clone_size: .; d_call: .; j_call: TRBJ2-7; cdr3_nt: TGTGCCAGCAGCTCCTTTTGGGGGGACTCGTACCCCTACGAGCAGTACTTC; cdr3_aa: CASSSFWGDSYPYEQYF
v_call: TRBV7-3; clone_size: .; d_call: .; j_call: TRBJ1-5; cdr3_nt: TGTGCCAGCAGCTTATACTACGATCAGCCCCAGCATTTT; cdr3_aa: CASSLYYDQPQHF
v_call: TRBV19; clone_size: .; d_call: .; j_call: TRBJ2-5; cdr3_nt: TGTGCCAGTAGTCGCCTCGGGGATTCCAGTGAGACCCAGTACTTC; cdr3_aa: CASSRLGDSSETQYF
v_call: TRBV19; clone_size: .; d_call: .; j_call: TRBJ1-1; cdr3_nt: TGTGCCAGTAGTACTTCTTTGAACACTGAAGCTTTCTTT; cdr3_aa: CASSTSLNTEAFF
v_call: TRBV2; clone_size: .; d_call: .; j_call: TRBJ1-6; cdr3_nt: TGTGCCAGCAGTGTTACAGGAAGATCACCCCTCCACTTT; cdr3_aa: CASSVTGRSPLHF
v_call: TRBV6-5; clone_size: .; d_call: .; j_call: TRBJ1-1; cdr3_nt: TGTGCCAGCAGGTGGAGTAGAGGCACTGAAGCTTTCTTT; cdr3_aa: CASRWSRGTEAFF
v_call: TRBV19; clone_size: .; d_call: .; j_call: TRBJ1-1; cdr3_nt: TGTGCCAGTAGTTTCCCGGGACAACTTGCCACGGGCACTGAAGCTTTCTTT; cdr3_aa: CASSFPGQLATGTEAFF
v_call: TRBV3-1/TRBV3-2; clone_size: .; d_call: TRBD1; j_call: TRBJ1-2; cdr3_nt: TGTGCCAGCAGCCAGCAGGGGGCCTATGGCTACACCTTC; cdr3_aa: CASSQQGAYGYTF
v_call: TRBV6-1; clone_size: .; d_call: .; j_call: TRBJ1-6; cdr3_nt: TGTGCCAGCAGTGAAGACTCAAGCTCCTATAATTCACCCCTCCACTTT; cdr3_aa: CASSEDSSSYNSPLHF
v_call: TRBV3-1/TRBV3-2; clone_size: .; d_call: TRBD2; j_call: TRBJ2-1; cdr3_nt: TGTGCCAGCAGCCTGTCTGGCGGGGGGGCTCGGAATGAGCAGTTCTTC; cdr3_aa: CASSLSGGGARNEQFF
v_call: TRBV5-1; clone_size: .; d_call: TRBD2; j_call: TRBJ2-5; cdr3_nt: TGCGCCAGCAGCTTGAGCGGGAACCAAGAGACCCAGTACTTC; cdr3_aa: CASSLSGNQETQYF
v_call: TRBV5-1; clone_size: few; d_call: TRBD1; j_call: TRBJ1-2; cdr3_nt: TGCGCCAGCAGCTTGGCCGGGACGGGACAGATTGTCGCTAACTATGGCTACACCTTC; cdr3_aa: CASSLAGTGQIVANYGYTF
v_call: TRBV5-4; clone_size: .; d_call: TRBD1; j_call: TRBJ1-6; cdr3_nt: TGTGCCAGCAGCTGGGACAGGGGGAATTCACCCCTCCACTTT; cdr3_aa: CASSWDRGNSPLHF